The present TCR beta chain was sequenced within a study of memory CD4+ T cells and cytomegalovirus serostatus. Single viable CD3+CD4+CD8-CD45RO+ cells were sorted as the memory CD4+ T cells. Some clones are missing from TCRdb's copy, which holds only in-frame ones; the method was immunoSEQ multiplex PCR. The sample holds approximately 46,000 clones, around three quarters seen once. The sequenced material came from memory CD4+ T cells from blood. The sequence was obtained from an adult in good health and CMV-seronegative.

The CDR3 loop is CAWLRGSYEQYF. The CDR3 nucleotides are TGTGCCTGGCTCAGGGGGTCCTACGAGCAGTACTTC. The chain joins TRBV30 to TRBJ2-7, with 7 bases fitting TRBD1. This CDR3 is built from 12 residues. The V segment lost 5 bases and the J segment 1 base; nucleotides outside the gene matches: 2. Germline V gene sequence: CDR1 GTSNPN, CDR2 SVGIG (reference sequence). The entire variable domain, with the rest obtained from reference TRBV30 and TRBJ2-7, is as follows: SQTIHQWPATLVQPVGSPLSLECTVEGTSNPNLYWYRQAAGRGLQLLFYSVGIGQISSEVPQNLSASRPQDRQFILSSKKLLLSDSGFYLCAWLRGSYEQYFGPGTRLTVT.